The entry that follows covers one T cell receptor beta chain sequence. Its matching antigen is unknown. Generated by immunoSEQ multiplex PCR, the TCRdb table keeps only in-frame clones and is missing some. The sample includes about 1.4 million clones, 96% of them seen just once. The data were obtained in a study of shared clonotypes between healthy human individuals. The wider study: Each donor's CD4 naive and CD4 memory cells filled three plates apiece, CD8 naive two, and CD8 memory one.

Germline lookup yields CDR1 SGDLS and CDR2 YYNGEE. V was cut by 1 base and J by 2 bases, with 7 bases left in between. The length of the CDR3 is 15 residues. Study-wide results and limits: The study found about 5% of naive CD4 clonotypes shared across four donors.

In the CD4+ fraction, cells were divided into CD45RA+ naive and CD45RA-negative memory subsets. The chain uses TRBV9 and TRBJ2-6; D gene uncertain. What was sequenced was naive CD4+ T cells sorted from blood. Subset specified: CD45RA+ positively selected. The origin of this receptor is a man aged 25 to 45 in good health. For the CDR3, the DNA is TGTGCCAGCAGCGTACCCCCCCCTGGGGCCAACGTCCTGACTTTC. Its protein is CASSVPPPGANVLTF.